This TCR beta chain appears in the sequencing data of a study of patients and donors after allogeneic stem cell transplantation. V lost 2 bases to trimming and J lost 4 bases, with 10 bases between them. Germline CDR1 SGHRS, CDR2 YFSETQ. The CDR3 spans 14 residues. The sample holds a few counts of this clonotype. Each CDR3 protein gets one entry after TCRdb re-called the RT-PCR reads with MiXCR. The repertoire holds about 160,000 distinct CDR3 sequences, with about 24% as singletons. V is TRBV5-1 and J is TRBJ1-3, with D possibly matching TRBD1 (5 bases). This receptor was identified in a human donor who was either an allogeneic HSCT recipient or a stem cell or donor lymphocyte infusion donor (not recorded which). It is not recorded whose cells these are; they may come from a transplant donor. The specimen was blood, either unsorted or a sorted T cell fraction (not recorded which). The CDR3 DNA reads as TGCGCCAGCAGCTTCGGGACGCTAGGAAACACCATATATTTT. Translated, it gives CASSFGTLGNTIYF.